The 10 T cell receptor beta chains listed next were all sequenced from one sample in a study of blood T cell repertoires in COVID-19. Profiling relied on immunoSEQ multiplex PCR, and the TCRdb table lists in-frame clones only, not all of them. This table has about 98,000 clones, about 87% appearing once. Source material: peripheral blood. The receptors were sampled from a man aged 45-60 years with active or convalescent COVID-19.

CDR3 coding DNA: TGTGCCAGCAGGCTCTCAGGGACTCCCTATTATGGCTACACCTTC. Translation gives CASRLSGTPYYGYTF. This chain connects TRBV28 to TRBJ1-2, with D maybe TRBD1 (5 bases). Germline V lookup: CDR1 MDHEN, CDR2 SYDVKM. The V end was cut by 6 bases, the J end by 5 bases, with 19 bases between. The CDR3 consists of 15 residues.

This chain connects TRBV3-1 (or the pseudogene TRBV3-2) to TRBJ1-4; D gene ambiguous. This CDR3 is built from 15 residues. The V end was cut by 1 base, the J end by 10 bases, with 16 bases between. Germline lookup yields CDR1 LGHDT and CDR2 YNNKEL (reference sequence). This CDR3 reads CASSQAGPQGGKLFF. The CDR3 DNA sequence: TGTGCCAGCAGCCAAGCCGGCCCTCAAGGAGGAAAACTGTTTTTT.

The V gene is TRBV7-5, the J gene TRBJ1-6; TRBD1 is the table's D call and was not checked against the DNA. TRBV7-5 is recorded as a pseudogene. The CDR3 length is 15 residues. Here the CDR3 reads CVRSCRDRVSSPLHF. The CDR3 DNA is TGTGTCAGAAGCTGCCGGGACAGGGTTAGTTCACCCCTCCACTTT.

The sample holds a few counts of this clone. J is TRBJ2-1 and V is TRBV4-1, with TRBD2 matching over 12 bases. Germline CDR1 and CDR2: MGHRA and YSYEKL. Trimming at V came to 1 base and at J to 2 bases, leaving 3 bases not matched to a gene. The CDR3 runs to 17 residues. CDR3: CASSQARLAGAYNEQFF. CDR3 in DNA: TGCGCCAGCAGCCAAGCCCGACTAGCGGGGGCCTACAATGAGCAGTTCTTC.

The CDR3 DNA is TGTGCCACAACCACGGGACAGGGGGGTTTTGATTCACCCCTCCACTTT. Protein sequence: CATTTGQGGFDSPLHF. This rearrangement joins TRBV10-3 to TRBJ1-6, with TRBD1 identical over 11 bases. Germline-derived CDR1 and CDR2 are ENHRY and SYGVKD. This CDR3 is built from 16 residues. The trim removed 10 bases at V and 8 bases at J, leaving 13 bases unmatched.

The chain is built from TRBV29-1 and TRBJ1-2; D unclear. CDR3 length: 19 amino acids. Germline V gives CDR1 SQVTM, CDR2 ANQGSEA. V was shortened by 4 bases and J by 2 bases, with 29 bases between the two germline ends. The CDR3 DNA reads TGCAGCGTTGTGGGTCGTAAAGTGGCAGATAGACACGTGAACTATGGCTACACCTTC. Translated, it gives CSVVGRKVADRHVNYGYTF.

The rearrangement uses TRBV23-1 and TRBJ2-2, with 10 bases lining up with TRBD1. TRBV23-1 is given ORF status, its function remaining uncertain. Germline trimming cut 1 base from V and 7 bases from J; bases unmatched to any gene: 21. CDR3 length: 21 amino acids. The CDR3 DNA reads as TGCGCCAGCAGTCAATTCTTCTGTAAGGGACAGGGGTATTGGGAGAGCGGGGAGCTGTTTTTT. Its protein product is CASSQFFCKGQGYWESGELFF.

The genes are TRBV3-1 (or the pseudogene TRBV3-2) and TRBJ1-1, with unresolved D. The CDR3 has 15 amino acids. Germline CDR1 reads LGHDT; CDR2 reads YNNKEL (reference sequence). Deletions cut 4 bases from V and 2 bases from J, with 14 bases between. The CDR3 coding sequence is TGTGCCAGCAGCCCCCGATTCAATAGAAACACTGAAGCTTTCTTT. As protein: CASSPRFNRNTEAFF.

The chain's CDR3 is CASSQWSSGETDTQYF. The CDR3 bases are TGTGCCAGCAGCCAATGGTCTAGCGGGGAAACAGATACGCAGTATTTT. The J gene is TRBJ2-3, the V gene TRBV4-2; 9 bases line up with TRBD2. The CDR3 covers 16 residues. J gave up 3 bases and V 2 bases, and 6 bases lay outside the gene matches. CDR1 and CDR2 from the germline V gene are LGHNA and YNFKEQ.

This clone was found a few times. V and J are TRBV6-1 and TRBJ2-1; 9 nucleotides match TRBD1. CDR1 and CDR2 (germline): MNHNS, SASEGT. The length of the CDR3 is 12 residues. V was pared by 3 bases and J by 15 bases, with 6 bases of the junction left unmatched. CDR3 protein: CASSEPPGQGFF. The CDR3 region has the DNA TGTGCCAGCAGTGAGCCACCGGGACAGGGGTTCTTC.